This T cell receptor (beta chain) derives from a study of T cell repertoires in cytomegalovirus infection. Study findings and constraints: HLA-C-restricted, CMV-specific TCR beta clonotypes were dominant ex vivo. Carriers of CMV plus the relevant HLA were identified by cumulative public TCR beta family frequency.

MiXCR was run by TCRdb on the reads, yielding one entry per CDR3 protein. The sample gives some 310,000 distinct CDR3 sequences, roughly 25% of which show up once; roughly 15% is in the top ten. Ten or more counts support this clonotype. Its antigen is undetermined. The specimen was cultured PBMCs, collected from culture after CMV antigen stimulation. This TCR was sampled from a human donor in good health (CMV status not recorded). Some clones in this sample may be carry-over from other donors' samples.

The CDR3 loop is CASSLSSRDNLFF. As DNA, the CDR3 is TGTGCCAGCAGCTTATCCTCCCGGGACAACCTGTTCTTC. The chain employs TRBV7-2 and TRBJ2-1; a weak D match, TRBD1 (6 bases). Trimming pared 2 bases from V and 15 bases from J, leaving 17 bases between. This CDR3 contains 13 residues. Germline assignment: CDR1 SGHTA and CDR2 FQGNSA.